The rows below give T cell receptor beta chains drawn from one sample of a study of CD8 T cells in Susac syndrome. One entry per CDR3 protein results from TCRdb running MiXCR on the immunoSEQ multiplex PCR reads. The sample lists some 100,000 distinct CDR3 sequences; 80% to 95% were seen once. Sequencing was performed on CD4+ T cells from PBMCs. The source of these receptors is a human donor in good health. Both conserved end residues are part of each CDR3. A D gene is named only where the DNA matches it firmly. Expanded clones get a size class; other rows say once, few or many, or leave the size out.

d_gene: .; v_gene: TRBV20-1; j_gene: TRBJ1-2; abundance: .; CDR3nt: TGCAGTGCTATGCCGGTTTCAGAGGATGGCTACACCTTC; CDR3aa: CSAMPVSEDGYTF
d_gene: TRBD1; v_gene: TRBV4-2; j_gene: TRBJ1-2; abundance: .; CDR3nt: TGTGCCAGCAGCCAAGAGCGGGCAGGGGGCGCCGGTGGCTACACCTTC; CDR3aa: CASSQERAGGAGGYTF
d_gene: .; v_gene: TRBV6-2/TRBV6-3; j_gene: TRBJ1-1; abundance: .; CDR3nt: TGTGCCAGCAGATCCCGGGACGGAACTGAAGCTTTCTTT; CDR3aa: CASRSRDGTEAFF
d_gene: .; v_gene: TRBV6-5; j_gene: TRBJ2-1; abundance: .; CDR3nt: TGTGCCAGCGAAGCTTCAGGGGCGCAGTTCTTC; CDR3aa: CASEASGAQFF
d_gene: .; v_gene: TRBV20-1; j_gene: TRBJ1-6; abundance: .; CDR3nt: TGCAGTGCTAGAGATCTTGGGGCCTTAAGCTCCTATAATTCACCCCTCCACTTT; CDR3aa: CSARDLGALSSYNSPLHF
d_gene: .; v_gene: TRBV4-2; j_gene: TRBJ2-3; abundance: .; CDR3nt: TGTGCCAGCAGCCAGGAGGGAACGGGCCTCCCCGATACGCAGTATTTT; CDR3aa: CASSQEGTGLPDTQYF
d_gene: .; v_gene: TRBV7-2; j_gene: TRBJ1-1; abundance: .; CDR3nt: TGTGCCAGCAGCTTACTAGGAAGCACTGAAGCTTTCTTT; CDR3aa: CASSLLGSTEAFF
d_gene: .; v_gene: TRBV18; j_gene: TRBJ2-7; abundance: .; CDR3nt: TGTGCCAGCTCACCCGACAGCCAAGAGCAGTACTTC; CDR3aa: CASSPDSQEQYF
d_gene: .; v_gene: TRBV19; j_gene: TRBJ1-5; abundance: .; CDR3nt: TGTGCCAGTAGCGCGGGCAGGGACTTTCAGCCCCAGCATTTT; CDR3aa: CASSAGRDFQPQHF
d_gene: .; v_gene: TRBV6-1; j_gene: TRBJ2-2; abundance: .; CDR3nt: TGTGCCAGCAGCAGTAGCCCGATGACAGGAGGATTGAGCACCGGGGAGCTGTTTTTT; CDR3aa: CASSSSPMTGGLSTGELFF
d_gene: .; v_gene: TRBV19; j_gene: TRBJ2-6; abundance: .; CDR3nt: TGTGCCAGTAGTATGCCCGCTGCGACGGGGACCTTTGGCTCTGGGGCCAACGTCCTGACTTTC; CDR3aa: CASSMPAATGTFGSGANVLTF
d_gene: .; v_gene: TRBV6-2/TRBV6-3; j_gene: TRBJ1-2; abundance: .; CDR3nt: TGTGCCAGCAGCAAGACAGAGAACTATGGCTACACCTTC; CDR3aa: CASSKTENYGYTF
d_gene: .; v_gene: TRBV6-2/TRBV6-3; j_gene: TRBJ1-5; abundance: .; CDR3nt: TGTGCCAGCAGTTACTCGGCCTTTAGCAATCAGCCCCAGCATTTT; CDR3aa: CASSYSAFSNQPQHF
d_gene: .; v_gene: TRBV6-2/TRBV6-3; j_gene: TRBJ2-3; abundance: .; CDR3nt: TGTGCCAGCAGTTACTCGATAGAGGGCCTCCCTCCGGATACGCAGTATTTT; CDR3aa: CASSYSIEGLPPDTQYF
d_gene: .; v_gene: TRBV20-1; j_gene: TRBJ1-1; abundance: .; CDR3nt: TGCAGTGCTAGTCTGGACACTGAAGCTTTTTTT; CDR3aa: CSASLDTEAFF
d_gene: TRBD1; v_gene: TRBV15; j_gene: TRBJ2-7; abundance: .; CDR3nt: TGTGCCACCAGCAGGGACAGGGCTGGGATCGAGCAGTACTTC; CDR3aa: CATSRDRAGIEQYF
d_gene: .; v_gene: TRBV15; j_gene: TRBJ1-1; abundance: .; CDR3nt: TGTGCCACCAGCAGAGCACATACTGGACAGACTGAAGCTTTCTTT; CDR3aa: CATSRAHTGQTEAFF
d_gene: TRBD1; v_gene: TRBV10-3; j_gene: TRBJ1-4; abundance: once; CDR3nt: TGTGCCATCCGCGGTATTGGGCAGGGGGATGAAAAACTGTTTTTT; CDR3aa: CAIRGIGQGDEKLFF
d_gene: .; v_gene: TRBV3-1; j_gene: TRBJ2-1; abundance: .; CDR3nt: TGTGCCAGCAGCCAGGATTGGGACCATTACAATGAGCAGTTCTTC; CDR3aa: CASSQDWDHYNEQFF
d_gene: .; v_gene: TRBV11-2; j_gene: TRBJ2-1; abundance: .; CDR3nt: TGTGCCAGCACAAGAGAAGCCGTAAGCTACAATGAGCAGTTCTTC; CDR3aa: CASTREAVSYNEQFF
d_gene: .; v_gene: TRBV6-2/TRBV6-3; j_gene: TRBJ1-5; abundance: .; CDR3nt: TGTGCCAGCAGCCAACGACAGCCCAATCAGCCCCAGCATTTT; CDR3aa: CASSQRQPNQPQHF
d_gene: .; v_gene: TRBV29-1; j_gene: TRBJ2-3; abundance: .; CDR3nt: TGCAGCGTTGAAGACCCAGGGTGGGCAGATACGCAGTATTTT; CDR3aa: CSVEDPGWADTQYF
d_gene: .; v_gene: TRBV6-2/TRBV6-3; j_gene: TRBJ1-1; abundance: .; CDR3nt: TGTGCCAGCAGTTATCCTAGACAGGCGCCAATGAACACTGAAGCTTTCTTT; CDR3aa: CASSYPRQAPMNTEAFF
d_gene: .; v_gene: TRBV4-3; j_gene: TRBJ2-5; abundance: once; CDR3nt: TGCGCCAGCAGCCCCGGTCGGTTGCAAGAGACCCAGTACTTC; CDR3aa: CASSPGRLQETQYF
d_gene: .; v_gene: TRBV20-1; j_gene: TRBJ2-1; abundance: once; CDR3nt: TGCAGTGGGGACTTTTACAATGAGCAGTTCTTC; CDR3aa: CSGDFYNEQFF
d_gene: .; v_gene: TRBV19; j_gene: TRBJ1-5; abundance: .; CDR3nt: TGTGCCAGTAGATCGGGGCCCAATCAGCCCCAGCATTTT; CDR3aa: CASRSGPNQPQHF
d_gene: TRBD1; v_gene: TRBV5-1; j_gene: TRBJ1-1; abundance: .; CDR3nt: TGCGCCAGCAGCGGTACCGGGACAGGGAACACTGAAGCTTTCTTT; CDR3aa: CASSGTGTGNTEAFF
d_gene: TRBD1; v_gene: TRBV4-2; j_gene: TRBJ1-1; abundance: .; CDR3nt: TGTGCCAGCAGCCGATCAATTAGAGCCCTCCAGACAGGGATGAACACTGAAGCTTTCTTT; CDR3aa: CASSRSIRALQTGMNTEAFF
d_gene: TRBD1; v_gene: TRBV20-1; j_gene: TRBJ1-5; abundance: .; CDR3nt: TGCAGTGCCACGGGGACAGCCGGAGGGGCGGGCAATCAGCCCCAGCATTTT; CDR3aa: CSATGTAGGAGNQPQHF
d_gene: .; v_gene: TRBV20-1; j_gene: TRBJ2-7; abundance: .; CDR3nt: TGCAGTGCCTACCCCGGGAGCTCCTACGAGCAGTACTTC; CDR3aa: CSAYPGSSYEQYF
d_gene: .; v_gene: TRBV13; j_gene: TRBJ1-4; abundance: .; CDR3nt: TGTGCCAGCAGCTTCGGACAGGAAAAACTGTTTTTT; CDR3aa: CASSFGQEKLFF
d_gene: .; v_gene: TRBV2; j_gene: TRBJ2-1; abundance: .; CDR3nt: TGTGCCAGCAGAATACCAGGGACTTTCGATGAGCAGTTCTTC; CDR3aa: CASRIPGTFDEQFF